This TCR beta chain was recovered during a study of early T cells in non-severe SARS-CoV-2 infection. As part of library construction, unique molecular identifiers were attached to individual cDNA molecules. TCRdb independently ran MiXCR on the 5' RACE reads; one entry per CDR3 protein. Of about 39,000 distinct CDR3 sequences listed, around 6% are singletons. The CDR3 has 14 residues. Trimming removed 5 bases at V and 7 bases at J, with 21 bases between. In germline, CDR1 is DFQATT, CDR2 SNEGSKA (reference sequence). There are many counts of this clonotype. Its cognate antigen is unknown. Study-level results: Private and CD4 specificities were missed by VDJdb matching, skewed to anti-spike CD8.

V is TRBV20-1 and J is TRBJ2-7; a weak D match, TRBD2 (7 bases). The sequence came from an adult who was a healthcare worker with PCR-confirmed SARS-CoV-2 infection or an uninfected control (not recorded which). This sample comprised whole blood, obtained at baseline. The CDR3 region has the DNA TGCAGTGCTTTTTCCCCTCGGGGGGCGGGGGAGCAGTACTTC. This codes for CSAFSPRGAGEQYF.